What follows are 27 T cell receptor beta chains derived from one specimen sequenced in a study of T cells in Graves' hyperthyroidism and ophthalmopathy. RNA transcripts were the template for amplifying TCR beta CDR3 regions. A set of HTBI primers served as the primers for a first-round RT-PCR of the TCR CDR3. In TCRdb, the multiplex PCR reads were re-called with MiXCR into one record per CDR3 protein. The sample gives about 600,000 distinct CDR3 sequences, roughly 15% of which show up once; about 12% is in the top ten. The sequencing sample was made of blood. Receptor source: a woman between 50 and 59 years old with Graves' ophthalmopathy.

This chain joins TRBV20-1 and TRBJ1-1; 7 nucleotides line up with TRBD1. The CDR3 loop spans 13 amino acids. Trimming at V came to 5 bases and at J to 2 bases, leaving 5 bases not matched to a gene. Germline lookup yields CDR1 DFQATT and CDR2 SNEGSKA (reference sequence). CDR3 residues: CSAGTGANTEAFF. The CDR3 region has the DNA TGCAGTGCTGGTACAGGGGCAAACACTGAAGCTTTCTTT.

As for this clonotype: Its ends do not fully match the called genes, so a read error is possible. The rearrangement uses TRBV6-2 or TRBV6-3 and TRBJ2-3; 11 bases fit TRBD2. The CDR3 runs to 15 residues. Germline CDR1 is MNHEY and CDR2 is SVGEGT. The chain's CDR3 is CAISTGLAVTDTQYF. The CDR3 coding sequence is TGTGCCATCAGTACGGGACTAGCGGTAACAGATACGCAGTATTTT.

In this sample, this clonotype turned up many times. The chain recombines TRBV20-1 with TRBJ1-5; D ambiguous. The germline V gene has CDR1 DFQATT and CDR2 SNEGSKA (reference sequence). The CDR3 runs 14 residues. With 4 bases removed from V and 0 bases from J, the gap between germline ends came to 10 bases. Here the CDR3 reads CSANRGYSNQPQHF. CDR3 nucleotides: TGCAGTGCTAACCGAGGTTATAGCAATCAGCCCCAGCATTTT.

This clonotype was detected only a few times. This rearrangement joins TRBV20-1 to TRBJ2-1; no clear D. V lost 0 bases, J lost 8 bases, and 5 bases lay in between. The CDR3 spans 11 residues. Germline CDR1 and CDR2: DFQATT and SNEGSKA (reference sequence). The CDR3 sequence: CSARDRYEQFF. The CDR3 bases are TGCAGTGCTAGAGATCGGTATGAGCAGTTCTTC.

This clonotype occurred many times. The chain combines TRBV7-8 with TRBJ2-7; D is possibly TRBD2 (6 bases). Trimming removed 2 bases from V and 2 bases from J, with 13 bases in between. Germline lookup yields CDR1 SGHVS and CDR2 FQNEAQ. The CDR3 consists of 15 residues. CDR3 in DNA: TGTGCCAGCAGCTTACTTGGCGGGAACACCTACGAGCAGTACTTC. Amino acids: CASSLLGGNTYEQYF.

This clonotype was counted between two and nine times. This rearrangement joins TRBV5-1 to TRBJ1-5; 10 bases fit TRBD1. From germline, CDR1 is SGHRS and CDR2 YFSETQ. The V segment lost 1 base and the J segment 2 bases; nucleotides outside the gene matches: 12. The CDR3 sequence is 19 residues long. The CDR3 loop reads CASSLQVSGQGIGNQPQHF. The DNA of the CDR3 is TGCGCCAGCAGCTTGCAGGTGTCGGGACAGGGGATCGGCAATCAGCCCCAGCATTTT.

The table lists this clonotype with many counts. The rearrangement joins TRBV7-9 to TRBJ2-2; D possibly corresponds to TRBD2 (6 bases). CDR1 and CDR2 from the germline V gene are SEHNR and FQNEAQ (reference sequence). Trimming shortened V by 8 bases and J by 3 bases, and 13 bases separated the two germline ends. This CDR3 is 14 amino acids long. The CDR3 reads CASQRREYTGELFF. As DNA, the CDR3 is TGTGCCAGCCAAAGGCGGGAATACACCGGGGAGCTGTTTTTT.

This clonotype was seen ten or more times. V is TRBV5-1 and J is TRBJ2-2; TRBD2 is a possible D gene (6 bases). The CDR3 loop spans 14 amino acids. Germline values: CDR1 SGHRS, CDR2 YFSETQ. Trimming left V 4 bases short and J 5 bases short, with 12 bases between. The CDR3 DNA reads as TGCGCCAGCAGCGGTACACTAGCTACCGGGGAGCTGTTTTTT. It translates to CASSGTLATGELFF.

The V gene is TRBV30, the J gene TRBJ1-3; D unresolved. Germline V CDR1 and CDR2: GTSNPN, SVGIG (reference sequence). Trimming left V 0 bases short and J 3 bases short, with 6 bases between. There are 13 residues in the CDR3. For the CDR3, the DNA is TGTGCCTGGAGTGTAACCTTTGGAAACACCATATATTTT. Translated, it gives CAWSVTFGNTIYF.

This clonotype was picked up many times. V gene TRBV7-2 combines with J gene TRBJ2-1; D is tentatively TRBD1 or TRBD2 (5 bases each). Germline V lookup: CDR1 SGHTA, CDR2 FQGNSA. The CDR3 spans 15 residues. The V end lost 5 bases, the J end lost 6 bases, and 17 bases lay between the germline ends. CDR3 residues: CASSTRAGTINEQFF. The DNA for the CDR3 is TGTGCCAGCAGCACCCGGGCCGGGACCATCAATGAGCAGTTCTTC.

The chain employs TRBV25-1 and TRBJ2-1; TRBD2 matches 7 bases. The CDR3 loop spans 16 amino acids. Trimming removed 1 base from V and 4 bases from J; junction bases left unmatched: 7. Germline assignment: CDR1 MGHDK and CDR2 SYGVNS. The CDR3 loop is CASSELRTRTYNEQFF. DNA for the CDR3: TGTGCCAGCAGTGAATTACGGACTAGGACGTACAATGAGCAGTTCTTC.

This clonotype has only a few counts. In nucleotides, the CDR3 is TGCAGTGCTAGATCGGCCAGGGGGAATGAAAAACTGTTTTTT. This translates into CSARSARGNEKLFF. The chain links TRBV20-1 to TRBJ1-4; 7 nucleotides align to TRBD1. After removal of 2 bases from V and 5 bases from J, the junction contained 5 bases not matched to a gene. The CDR3 is 14 amino acids. Germline V gene data show CDR1 as DFQATT and CDR2 as SNEGSKA (reference sequence).

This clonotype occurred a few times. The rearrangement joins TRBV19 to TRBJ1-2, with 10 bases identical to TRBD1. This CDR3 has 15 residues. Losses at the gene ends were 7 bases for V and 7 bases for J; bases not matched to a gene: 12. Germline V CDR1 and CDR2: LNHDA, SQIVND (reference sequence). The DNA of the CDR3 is TGTGCCAGTACCACAACCGGGACAGGGGATCGTGGCTACACCTTC. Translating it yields CASTTTGTGDRGYTF.

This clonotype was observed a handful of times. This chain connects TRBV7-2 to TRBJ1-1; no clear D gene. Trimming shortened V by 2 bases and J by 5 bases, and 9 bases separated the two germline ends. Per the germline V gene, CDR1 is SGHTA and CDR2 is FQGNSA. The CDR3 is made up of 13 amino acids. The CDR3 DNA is TGTGCCAGCAGCTTACGGGTGAGGACTGAAGCTTTCTTT. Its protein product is CASSLRVRTEAFF.

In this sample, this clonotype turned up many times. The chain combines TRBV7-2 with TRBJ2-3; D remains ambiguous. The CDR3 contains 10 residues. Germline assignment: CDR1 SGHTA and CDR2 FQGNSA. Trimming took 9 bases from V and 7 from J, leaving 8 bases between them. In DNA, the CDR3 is TGTGCCAGTCCTGCCAATACGCAGTATTTT. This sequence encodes CASPANTQYF. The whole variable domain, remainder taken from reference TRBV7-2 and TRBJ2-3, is GAGVSQSPSNKVTEKGKDVELRCDPISGHTALYWYRQSLGQGLEFLIYFQGNSAPDKSGLPSDRFSAERTGGSVSTLTIQRTQQEDSAVYLCASPANTQYFGPGTRLTVL.

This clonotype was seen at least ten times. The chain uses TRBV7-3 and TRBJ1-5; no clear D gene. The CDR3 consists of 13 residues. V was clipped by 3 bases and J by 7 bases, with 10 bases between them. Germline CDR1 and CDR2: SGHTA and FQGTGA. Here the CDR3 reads CASSFTPGQPQHF. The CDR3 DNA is TGTGCCAGCAGCTTTACTCCGGGACAGCCCCAGCATTTT.

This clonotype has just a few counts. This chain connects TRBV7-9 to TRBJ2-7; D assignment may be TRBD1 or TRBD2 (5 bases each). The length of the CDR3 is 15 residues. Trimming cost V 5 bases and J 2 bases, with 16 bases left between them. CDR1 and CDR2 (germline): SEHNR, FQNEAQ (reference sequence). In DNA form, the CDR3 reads TGTGCCAGCAGCCCTGCCGGGACGGCAACCTACGAGCAGTACTTC. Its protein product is CASSPAGTATYEQYF. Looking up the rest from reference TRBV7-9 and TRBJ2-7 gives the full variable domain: DTGVSQNPRHKITKRGQNVTFRCDPISEHNRLYWYRQTLGQGPEFLTYFQNEAQLEKSRLLSDRFSAERPKGSFSTLEIQRTEQGDSAMYLCASSPAGTATYEQYFGPGTRLTVT.

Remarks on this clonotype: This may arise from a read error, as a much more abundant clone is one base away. The CDR3 here is CASSLVGRGAETQYF. In DNA, the CDR3 is TGTGCCAGCAGCTTAGTAGGACGGGGGGCAGAGACCCAGTACTTC. V usage is TRBV7-2 and J usage is TRBJ2-5; possibly TRBD2 for D (7 bases). There are 15 residues in the CDR3. Germline CDR1 SGHTA, CDR2 FQGNSA. Trimming shortened V by 1 base and J by 4 bases, and 13 bases separated the two germline ends.

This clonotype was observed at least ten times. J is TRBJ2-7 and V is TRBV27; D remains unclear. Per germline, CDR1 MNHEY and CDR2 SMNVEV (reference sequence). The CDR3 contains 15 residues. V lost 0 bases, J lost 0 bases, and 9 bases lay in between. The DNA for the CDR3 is TGTGCCAGCAGTTTATCCGGAGACACCTCCTACGAGCAGTACTTC. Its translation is CASSLSGDTSYEQYF.

CDR3 nucleotides: TGTGCCAGCAGCTTATCGACTGCTGGGACTGTCGGGGAGCTGTTTTTT. It yields the protein CASSLSTAGTVGELFF. This chain uses TRBV7-3 with TRBJ2-2; the D gene is possibly TRBD2 (6 bases). Germline V CDR1 and CDR2: SGHTA, FQGTGA. Trimming removed 2 bases at V and 7 bases at J, with 17 bases between. This CDR3 has 16 amino acids.

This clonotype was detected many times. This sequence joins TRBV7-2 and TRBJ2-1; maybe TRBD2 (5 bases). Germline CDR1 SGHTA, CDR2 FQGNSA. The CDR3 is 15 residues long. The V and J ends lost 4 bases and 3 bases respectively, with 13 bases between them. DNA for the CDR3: TGTGCCAGCAGCTCAAGCCGGGGTAGCTACAATGAGCAGTTCTTC. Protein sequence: CASSSSRGSYNEQFF.

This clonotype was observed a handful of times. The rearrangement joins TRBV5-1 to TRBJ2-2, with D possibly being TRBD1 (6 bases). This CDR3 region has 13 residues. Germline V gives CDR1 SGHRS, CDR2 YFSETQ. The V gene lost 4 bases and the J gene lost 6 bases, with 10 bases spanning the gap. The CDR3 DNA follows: TGCGCCAGCAGCACACAGGGTCCCGGGGAGCTGTTTTTT. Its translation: CASSTQGPGELFF.

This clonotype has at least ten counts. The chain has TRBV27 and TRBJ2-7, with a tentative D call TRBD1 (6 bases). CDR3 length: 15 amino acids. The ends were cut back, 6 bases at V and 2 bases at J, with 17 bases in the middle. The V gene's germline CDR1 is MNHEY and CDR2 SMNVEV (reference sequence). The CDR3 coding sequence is TGTGCCAGCAGACTCACAGGGTCTATCACCTACGAGCAGTACTTC. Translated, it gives CASRLTGSITYEQYF.

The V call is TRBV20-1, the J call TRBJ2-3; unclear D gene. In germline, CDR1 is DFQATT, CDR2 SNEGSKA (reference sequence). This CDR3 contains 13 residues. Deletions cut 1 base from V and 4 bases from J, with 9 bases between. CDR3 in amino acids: CSARVYLSDTQYF. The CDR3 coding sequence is TGCAGTGCTAGAGTCTATCTCTCAGATACGCAGTATTTT.

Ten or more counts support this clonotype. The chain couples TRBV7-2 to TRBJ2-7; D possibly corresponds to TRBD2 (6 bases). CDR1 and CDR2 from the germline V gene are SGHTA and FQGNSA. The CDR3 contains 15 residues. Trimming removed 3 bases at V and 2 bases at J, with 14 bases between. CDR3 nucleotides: TGTGCCAGCAGCTTTAGCGGCCCTGCTCCCTACGAGCAGTACTTC. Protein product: CASSFSGPAPYEQYF. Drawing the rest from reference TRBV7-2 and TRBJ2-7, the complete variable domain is GAGVSQSPSNKVTEKGKDVELRCDPISGHTALYWYRQSLGQGLEFLIYFQGNSAPDKSGLPSDRFSAERTGGSVSTLTIQRTQQEDSAVYLCASSFSGPAPYEQYFGPGTRLTVT.

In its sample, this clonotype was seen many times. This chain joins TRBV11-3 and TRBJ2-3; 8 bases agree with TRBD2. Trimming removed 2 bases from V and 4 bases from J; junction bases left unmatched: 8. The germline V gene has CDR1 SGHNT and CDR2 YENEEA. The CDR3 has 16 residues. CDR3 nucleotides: TGTGCCAGCAGCTTACCTAAAACGGGAGGGCCAGATACGCAGTATTTT. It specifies CASSLPKTGGPDTQYF.

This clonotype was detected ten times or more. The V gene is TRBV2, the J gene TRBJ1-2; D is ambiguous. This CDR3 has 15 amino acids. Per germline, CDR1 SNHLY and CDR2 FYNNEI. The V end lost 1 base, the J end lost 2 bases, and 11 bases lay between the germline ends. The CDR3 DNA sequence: TGTGCCAGCAGTGAAGGGGCAACAGTCAACTATGGCTACACCTTC. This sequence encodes CASSEGATVNYGYTF.